The T cell receptor beta chain described here comes from a study of shared clonotypes between healthy human individuals. V gave up 10 bases and J gave up 6 bases, with 22 bases separating them. The germline V gene has CDR1 MNHNS and CDR2 SASEGT. This CDR3 spans 14 amino acids. Repertoires were generated with immunoSEQ multiplex PCR, while TCRdb's copy carries only in-frame clones and drops some. The sample shows about 490,000 clones, about 80% of them seen only once. The chain uses TRBV6-1 and TRBJ2-7; a possible D gene is TRBD1 (6 bases). The sequencing input was PBMCs. This receptor was identified in a woman aged 40 to 55 in good health. Some clones in this sample may be carry-over from other donors' samples. CDR3 DNA: TGTGCCACCAAGGAGGCTAATTCACAGGGCGAGCAGTACTTC. Its translation: CATKEANSQGEQYF.